One and the same sample provided the 29 T cell receptor beta chains below, sequenced in a study of cytomegalovirus exposure and HLA in healthy donors. PCR used 60 Vbeta primers and 13 Jbeta primers. Data came from immunoSEQ multiplex PCR; TCRdb stores just in-frame clones and leaves some out. The sample carries 95,000 to 150,000 clones, 75% to 90% recorded once. What was sequenced was PBMCs. These receptors were collected from a man aged 25-45 years in good health and CMV-seronegative.

This clone was found a few times. This chain uses TRBV19 with TRBJ1-1, with D unclear. The CDR3 length is 13 residues. Germline CDR1 LNHDA, CDR2 SQIVND (reference sequence). V was cut by 3 bases and J by 10 bases, with 15 bases left in between. CDR3: CASSISPVSGAFF. In DNA form, the CDR3 reads TGTGCCAGTAGTATCTCTCCTGTATCAGGAGCTTTCTTT. Drawing the rest from reference TRBV19 and TRBJ1-1, the complete variable domain is DGGITQSPKYLFRKEGQNVTLSCEQNLNHDAMYWYRQDPGQGLRLIYYSQIVNDFQKGDIAEGYSVSREKKESFPLTVTSAQKNPTAFYLCASSISPVSGAFFGQGTRLTVV.

The V call is TRBV7-8, the J call TRBJ2-2; 10 positions match TRBD1. CDR1 is SGHVS, CDR2 FQNEAQ, per germline. The CDR3 runs 17 residues. Trimming took 2 bases from V and 4 from J; bases not matched to a gene: 7. CDR3 bases: TGTGCCAGCAGCTTATTCTTGGGACAGGGGAGCACCGGGGAGCTGTTTTTT. Its translation: CASSLFLGQGSTGELFF. Combining the CDR3 with reference TRBV7-8 and TRBJ2-2 gives the whole variable domain GAGVSQSPRYKVAKRGQDVALRCDPISGHVSLFWYQQALGQGPEFLTYFQNEAQLDKSGLPSDRFFAERPEGSVSTLKIQRTQQEDSAVYLCASSLFLGQGSTGELFFGEGSRLTVL.

The CDR3 is CASSRDRAVNTEAFF. The CDR3 DNA is TGTGCCAGCAGCCGGGACAGGGCTGTGAACACTGAAGCTTTCTTT. This chain uses TRBV7-2 with TRBJ1-1; 9 bases map to TRBD1. This CDR3 has 15 amino acids. The germline V gene encodes CDR1 SGHTA and CDR2 FQGNSA. V lost 5 bases and J lost 0; bases outside the gene matches: 4.

This clone was picked up one time. The chain employs TRBV5-6 and TRBJ2-2; TRBD1 might be the D (7 bases). CDR3 length equals 18 residues. Germline CDR1 SGHDT, CDR2 YYEEEE. V dropped 2 bases and J dropped 7 bases, with 24 bases sitting between them. In nucleotides, the CDR3 is TGTGCCAGCAGCTTTGACAGGGCCCTGATGAGGGAGGACGGGGAGCTGTTTTTT. Amino acid sequence: CASSFDRALMREDGELFF.

The J gene is TRBJ1-4, the V gene TRBV9, with TRBD1 matching 11 bases. J lost 8 bases, V lost 4 bases, and 4 bases had no gene match. Germline CDR1 is SGDLS and CDR2 is YYNGEE. CDR3 length: 14 residues. The chain's CDR3 is CASSPGTGGEKLFF. The CDR3 nucleotides read TGTGCCAGCAGCCCGGGGACAGGGGGGGAAAAACTGTTTTTT.

This sequence joins TRBV6-5 and TRBJ1-1; 8 bases match TRBD1. The V gene's germline CDR1 is MNHEY and CDR2 SVGAGI. Trimming removed 5 bases from V and 1 base from J; junction bases left unmatched: 6. The CDR3 is made up of 15 amino acids. CDR3 in DNA: TGTGCCAGCAGTACCGACAGGGGTAGGAACACTGAAGCTTTCTTT. It encodes CASSTDRGRNTEAFF.

The gene calls are TRBV9 and TRBJ1-6; perhaps TRBD1 as D (6 bases). V gave up 4 bases and J gave up 0 bases, with 14 bases separating them. In germline, CDR1 is SGDLS, CDR2 YYNGEE. The CDR3 has 17 residues. The CDR3 region has the DNA TGTGCCAGCAGCTCTACAGGGTCCCCCTCCTATAATTCACCCCTCCACTTT. This encodes CASSSTGSPSYNSPLHF.

V usage is TRBV4-3 and J usage is TRBJ2-1, with D perhaps matching TRBD2 (6 bases). CDR3 length equals 15 residues. V was trimmed by 0 bases and J by 6 bases, leaving 12 bases between them. Germline values: CDR1 LGHNA, CDR2 YSLEER. CDR3 loop: CASSQDRGFGNEQFF. The CDR3 DNA reads as TGCGCCAGCAGCCAAGATCGGGGGTTCGGCAATGAGCAGTTCTTC.

As DNA, the CDR3 is TGTGCCACCAGCCCCGCGGGCGGGGGGACGTCAAACTATGGCTACACCTTC. Amino acid sequence: CATSPAGGGTSNYGYTF. V is TRBV15 and J is TRBJ1-2; weak D call: TRBD1 (5 bases). This CDR3 is built from 17 residues. Germline CDR1 LNHNV, CDR2 YYDKDF (reference sequence). Trimming left V 5 bases short and J 2 bases short, with 21 bases between.

The chain combines TRBV7-9 with TRBJ1-4; 7 bases map to TRBD1. There are 15 residues in the CDR3. The trim removed 5 bases at V and 8 bases at J, leaving 11 bases unmatched. Germline values: CDR1 SEHNR, CDR2 FQNEAQ (reference sequence). The CDR3 reads CASSIRQGEEEKLFF. The CDR3 DNA reads TGTGCCAGCAGCATACGACAGGGAGAGGAGGAAAAACTGTTTTTT.

V and J are TRBV7-9 and TRBJ2-3, with D possibly being TRBD2 (5 bases). Trimming pared 6 bases from V and 3 bases from J, leaving 16 bases between. The CDR3 runs to 15 residues. Per germline, CDR1 SEHNR and CDR2 FQNEAQ (reference sequence). CDR3 sequence reads: CASSLEGGETDTQYF. As DNA, the CDR3 is TGTGCCAGCAGTCTCGAGGGTGGGGAAACAGATACGCAGTATTTT. The complete variable domain, with remaining parts taken from reference TRBV7-9 and TRBJ2-3, reads DTGVSQNPRHKITKRGQNVTFRCDPISEHNRLYWYRQTLGQGPEFLTYFQNEAQLEKSRLLSDRFSAERPKGSFSTLEIQRTEQGDSAMYLCASSLEGGETDTQYFGPGTRLTVL.

The rearrangement uses TRBV29-1 and TRBJ2-1; 7 bases agree with TRBD1. The CDR3 is 14 residues long. The J segment lost 4 bases and the V segment lost 4 bases, leaving 7 bases of the junction unmatched. The V gene's germline CDR1 is SQVTM and CDR2 ANQGSEA. The CDR3 coding sequence is TGCAGCGTTGCGAAAGGGACAGCTTACAATGAGCAGTTCTTC. Residues: CSVAKGTAYNEQFF.

The chain has TRBV5-1 and TRBJ2-5; D is possibly TRBD2 (5 bases). With 1 base removed from V and 4 bases from J, the gap between germline ends came to 8 bases. CDR1 and CDR2 from the germline V gene are SGHRS and YFSETQ. This CDR3 has 13 amino acids. CDR3 DNA: TGCGCCAGCAGCTTGTCTGGGAGAGAGACCCAGTACTTC. It codes for CASSLSGRETQYF. The full variable domain, its missing parts supplied by reference TRBV5-1 and TRBJ2-5, is KAGVTQTPRYLIKTRGQQVTLSCSPISGHRSVSWYQQTPGQGLQFLFEYFSETQRNKGNFPGRFSGRQFSNSRSEMNVSTLELGDSALYLCASSLSGRETQYFGPGTRLLVL.

This CDR3 reads CASSSYRGPGANVLTF. In nucleotides, the CDR3 is TGCGCCAGCAGCAGCTACAGGGGGCCAGGGGCCAACGTCCTGACTTTC. The genes are TRBV5-1 and TRBJ2-6, with 9 bases identical to TRBD1. V trimming: 4 bases; J trimming: 4 bases; junction bases outside the gene matches: 6. This CDR3 spans 16 amino acids. The V gene's germline CDR1 is SGHRS and CDR2 YFSETQ.

The rearrangement joins TRBV6-1 to TRBJ1-2; D is possibly TRBD1 (5 bases). Germline lookup yields CDR1 MNHNS and CDR2 SASEGT. V lost 0 bases to trimming and J lost 12 bases, with 20 bases between them. CDR3 length: 15 residues. CDR3 DNA sequence: TGTGCCAGCAGTGAAGCGAACCGGGCTAACTCCAGGGACACCTTC. It is translated as CASSEANRANSRDTF.

On this clone itself: A junction boundary mismatches the germline segment, possibly from a read error. This chain connects TRBV5-1 to TRBJ1-3, with TRBD1 as a possible D gene (6 bases). This CDR3 has 14 amino acids. The germline gives CDR1 SGHRS, CDR2 YFSETQ. The DNA for the CDR3 is TGCACCAGCAGCTTGGGGACACCCGGAAACACCATATATTTT. It encodes CTSSLGTPGNTIYF.

The chain has TRBV9 and TRBJ1-6, with 12 bases that match TRBD1. There are 17 residues in the CDR3. V shed 4 bases and J 9 bases; nucleotides not matched to a gene: 11. CDR1 is SGDLS and CDR2 is YYNGEE in the germline V gene. The CDR3, as DNA: TGTGCCAGCAGCTCTTCGGCGGGGGACAGGGGGCTTTCACCCCTCCACTTT. It translates to CASSSSAGDRGLSPLHF.

The rearrangement joins TRBV5-1 to TRBJ1-1; TRBD1 matches at 8 bases. The germline CDR1 and CDR2 sequences are SGHRS and YFSETQ. V shed 4 bases and J 11 bases; nucleotides not matched to a gene: 16. The CDR3 is made up of 15 amino acids. CDR3 sequence: CASSGIPGQVSEAFF. The CDR3 bases are TGCGCCAGCAGCGGGATTCCGGGACAGGTTAGTGAGGCTTTCTTT.

This clone was observed a few times. J is TRBJ2-7 and V is TRBV5-1, with D possibly being TRBD2 (5 bases). Germline-derived CDR1 and CDR2 are SGHRS and YFSETQ. The CDR3 extends over 12 amino acids. The V gene lost 2 bases and the J gene lost 6 bases, with 9 bases spanning the gap. Here the CDR3 reads CASSFGVREQYF. The CDR3, as DNA: TGCGCCAGCAGCTTCGGGGTCCGCGAGCAGTACTTC.

This clone was counted between two and nine times. V usage is TRBV28 and J usage is TRBJ1-1, with 8 nucleotides matching TRBD1. V lost 6 bases to trimming and J lost 5 bases; unmatched junction nucleotides: 8. Per the germline V gene, CDR1 is MDHEN and CDR2 is SYDVKM. The CDR3 spans 14 residues. In nucleotides, the CDR3 is TGTGCCAGCAGAGACGGACAGGGACATACTGAAGCTTTCTTT. Its translation is CASRDGQGHTEAFF.

The rearrangement joins TRBV6-5 to TRBJ2-2; D gene ambiguous. V gave up 7 bases and J gave up 6 bases, with 15 bases separating them. There are 14 residues in the CDR3. In germline, CDR1 is MNHEY, CDR2 SVGAGI. The CDR3 DNA sequence: TGTGCCAGCACCTACTTGAAGAGCGCCGGGGAGCTGTTTTTT. It translates to CASTYLKSAGELFF.

This chain connects TRBV5-1 to TRBJ2-7, with D possibly TRBD2 on 6 matching bases. This CDR3 spans 13 amino acids. Looked up from germline, CDR1 is SGHRS and CDR2 is YFSETQ. With 4 bases removed from V and 3 bases from J, the gap between germline ends came to 11 bases. CDR3 amino acids: CASSADGSYEQYF. The CDR3 DNA follows: TGCGCCAGCAGCGCGGACGGGAGCTACGAGCAGTACTTC.

The chain couples TRBV6-6 to TRBJ2-7, with D perhaps TRBD1 (5 bases). CDR3 length: 14 residues. With 8 bases removed from V and 3 bases from J, the gap between germline ends came to 17 bases. In germline, CDR1 is MNHNY, CDR2 SVGAGI (reference sequence). The chain's CDR3 is CASGARPDSYEQYF. CDR3 bases: TGTGCCAGCGGGGCGAGGCCAGACAGCTACGAGCAGTACTTC.

The chain has TRBV4-3 and TRBJ1-1; D is possibly TRBD1 (6 bases). The V gene's germline CDR1 is LGHNA and CDR2 YSLEER. Trimming pared 0 bases from V and 1 base from J, leaving 18 bases between. The length of the CDR3 is 18 residues. DNA of the CDR3: TGCGCCAGCAGCCAAGATCGAACAGGGAAAGGTGGGAACACTGAAGCTTTCTTT. Its translation is CASSQDRTGKGGNTEAFF.

This chain connects TRBV28 to TRBJ2-7; weak D call: TRBD1 (6 bases). Trimming pared 6 bases from V and 4 bases from J, leaving 7 bases between. Germline V gene sequence: CDR1 MDHEN, CDR2 SYDVKM. The CDR3 spans 11 residues. This CDR3 is CASSQGYEQYF. The CDR3 coding sequence is TGTGCCAGCAGCCAGGGGTACGAGCAGTACTTC.

The chain links TRBV6-5 to TRBJ1-2; possibly TRBD1 for D (5 bases). Germline CDR1 and CDR2: MNHEY and SVGAGI. The CDR3 extends over 14 amino acids. The V end lost 0 bases, the J end lost 4 bases, and 9 bases lay between the germline ends. CDR3 loop: CASSYSIQGYGYTF. In nucleotides, the CDR3 is TGTGCCAGCAGTTACTCGATCCAGGGCTATGGCTACACCTTC.

The table lists this clone with a count of one. A read error may produce the germline difference seen at one junction end. This rearrangement joins TRBV5-8 to TRBJ2-4; a weak D match, TRBD1 (6 bases). The CDR3 is 14 residues long. Germline CDR1 and CDR2: SGHTS and YDEGEE. DNA of the CDR3: TGTGCCAGCAGCCAAAACAGGGCGGCGAACAGTCAGTACTTC. Translation: CASSQNRAANSQYF. Complete variable domain (other parts from reference TRBV5-8 and TRBJ2-4): EAGVTQSPTHLIKTRGQQATLRCSPISGHTSVYWYQQALGLGLQFLLWYDEGEERNRGNFPPRFSGRQFPNYSSELNVNALELEDSALYLCASSQNRAANSQYFGAGTRLSVL.

This CDR3 reads CASSFGLARSPLLNEQFF. As DNA, the CDR3 is TGTGCCAGCAGCTTCGGACTAGCCCGAAGTCCATTGCTCAATGAGCAGTTCTTC. The chain links TRBV7-2 to TRBJ2-1; 8 nucleotides align to TRBD2. Trimming took 3 bases from V and 6 from J; bases not matched to a gene: 16. Germline CDR1 and CDR2: SGHTA and FQGNSA. This CDR3 region has 18 residues.

The chain joins TRBV7-2 to TRBJ1-6; D call uncertain. In germline, CDR1 is SGHTA, CDR2 FQGNSA. This CDR3 comprises 14 residues. Trimming removed 1 base from V and 15 bases from J, with 16 bases in between. The CDR3 bases are TGTGCCAGCAGCTTAGGGGGAGGCCAAAAAAACCTCCACTTT. This translates into CASSLGGGQKNLHF.